This T cell receptor beta chain was retrieved from a study of blood T cells in healthy people across ages (dated by TCRdb to about 2015). With respect to the entire study: In model experiments, template switching captured about one uniquely barcoded TCR beta cDNA molecule for every two T cells. To track age-related changes in TCR beta repertoire diversity, the study relied on deep sequencing normalized with unique cDNA molecular identifiers. Four age groups were formed from the donors: young (average approximately 17 years), middle-aged (roughly 38), aged (about 62) and long-lived (about 80). Using the same blood draw, the study looked at two additional independent replicas of 1 million unique cDNA reads for two donors, one aged 18 to 30 and the other aged 80 or older. On the study overall, not on this receptor specifically: Compared with the aged group, the long-lived group had more naive CD4+ T cells, fewer expanded clones and increased TCR diversity, a pattern suggesting age selection. Since profiling was done on bulk unsorted PBMCs, naive and antigen-experienced compartments could not be conclusively compared. There was a strong correlation between observed TCR beta diversity and the percentage of naive T cells measured by flow cytometry. Because donor CMV infection status was unknown, age-related changes in expanded clonotypes were potentially confounded. As age increased, observed TCR beta diversity per million T cells dropped in a roughly linear way, and a significant reduction was already evident by age 40. Estimates of total diversity based on one million sequenced T cells were regarded as lower bounds and as underestimates.

This clonotype was picked up one time. Its antigen is still unknown. Per-base qualities were not stored, and no clone one base away is much larger. The library was generated by 5' RACE. Instrument on record: Illumina HiSeq 2500. A second PCR of about 6 to 11 cycles was performed with a sample-barcoded 5' primer and a J-beta primer mix. A unique molecular identifier was introduced onto each TCR beta cDNA molecule by a template-switch 5' adaptor carrying 12 random nucleotides. At least 2.5 million CDR3-containing paired-end reads were obtained from each sample. All of the RNA was converted into first-strand cDNA using the Mint cDNA synthesis kit, with a TRBC-specific oligonucleotide serving as the primer. Following uracil-DNA glycosylase treatment, a first 18-cycle PCR with universal primers M1SS and BC2_uni_R was performed on all cDNA. On the authors' methods: Each sample was normalized by randomly selecting 1 million high-quality reads, each carrying a distinct molecular identifier. Reads with shared molecular identifiers were discarded instead of being binned into consensus sequences. MiTCR, with a Q25 quality threshold and the strictest error-elimination algorithm, was used for CDR3 identification, clonotype clustering and error correction. A nonparametric unseen species model with Euler transformation was used to estimate lower-bound total TCR beta diversity. TCRdb cleaned the public reads at Q25 with fastp, built clones with MiXCR and kept in-frame beta chains. Duplicate CDR3 protein sequences are folded into a single record with the most common DNA and genes. These V and J calls derive from TCRdb rather than the authors' analysis. In all, the sample holds roughly 700,000 distinct CDR3 sequences, and around a quarter of those were seen once. 9.4% of the sample lies in the top ten.

V is shortened by 4 bases, J by 10 bases, and the region joining them spans 13 bases. CDR1 and CDR2 are drawn from the germline V gene (reference sequence): LGHDT, YNNKEL. From the cysteine through the phenylalanine, the CDR3 covers 12 amino acids. Kept here is only the CDR3 DNA, which spans 36 bases and is read in frame from base 1. The roughly 39 donors, aged roughly 6 to 100 years, were systemically healthy Caucasian individuals from Russia. Ten milliliters of peripheral blood were drawn from each donor into EDTA-treated Vacutainer tubes. Ficoll-Paque density-gradient centrifugation was used to isolate PBMCs, with at least 6 million obtained per sample. Total RNA, at least 5 micrograms per sample, was extracted from PBMCs with Trizol reagent. Naive CD45RAhigh/CD27high T cell percentages were measured by flow cytometry on a PBMC aliquot from every donor. These same data were also listed under a study on T cells of mothers and their children. The second paper further reports: Donors were nine systemically healthy Caucasian individuals: three mothers and their six children. cDNA synthesis consumed the entire amount of extracted RNA, loaded at around 1.5 ug RNA in each 15 ul reaction. Sample barcodes and 2-4 random nucleotides were added via the M1S primer in the second PCR. Over 8.5 million TCR beta CDR3 reads came from each mother, compared with approximately 2.8 million reads from each child. Thymic selection similarly shapes TCR recombination output in related and unrelated pairs, with minor effect from inherited differences. Normalized repertoire overlap was always slightly but never significantly higher in related than unrelated mother-child pairs. No persistent microchimeric T cell clones were detected, at a sensitivity of approximately 110 clones per million clonotypes. Deep NGS was used in the study to compare the TCR beta repertoires of mothers and children and to look for features that separate related mother-child pairs from unrelated individuals. Mothers averaged roughly 36 +/- 4 years of age and children averaged about 10 +/- 4 years. After adapters were ligated using NEBNext reagents, the libraries underwent 100+100 nt paired-end sequencing on an Illumina HiSeq 2000. Mother and child libraries were prepared a month apart and sequenced in separate runs to prevent cross-contamination. For each donor, somewhere between roughly 450,000 and 2,000,000 distinct TCR beta clonotypes were identified. Naive TCR beta clonotypes were estimated from low-frequency clonotypes matched to each donor's FACS-determined naive share, without sorting.

Input material: blood. This chain joins TRBV3-1 to TRBJ1-1, with no confidently assigned D gene. The clonotype comes from a boy aged 5-17 years in good health. The DNA is TGTGCCAGCAGCCCTCGGGCCACCTCAGCTTTCTTT. It translates as CASSPRATSAFF.